The clone carrying this TCR beta chain was found a few times. The target antigen is unknown. The record originates from a study of identical twins. Each CDR3 protein gets one entry after TCRdb re-called the 5' RACE reads with MiXCR. The repertoire holds hundreds of thousands of distinct CDR3 sequences, with roughly 10% as singletons. V shed 4 bases, J shed 3 bases, and the junction held 6 bases outside the gene matches. CDR1 and CDR2 (germline): SGHTA, FQGNSA. This CDR3 is 15 amino acids long. Broader study findings: Among beta out-of-frame sequences, excess sharing between twins appeared weaker. Analyses based on zero insertions could be partly confounded by invariant MAIT and iNKT cells. For cord blood, abundant beta clonotypes had fewer insertions, unlike memory repertoires, which showed none. Out-of-frame TCR alpha sharing in monozygotic twins exceeded recombination model predictions.

The TCR comes from a woman aged 18-29 years in good health. The rearrangement uses TRBV7-2 and TRBJ2-1, with 7 bases matching TRBD1. Input material: memory (CD45RO+) T cells sorted from blood. CDR3 DNA: TGTGCCAGCAGCTCCCGGGGACAGAGCTACAATGAGCAGTTCTTC. As protein: CASSSRGQSYNEQFF.